Listed below are T cell receptor beta chains from one sample, sequenced in a study of T cells after posttransplantation cyclophosphamide. Here immunoSEQ multiplex PCR was the method, and the copy in TCRdb shows in-frame clones only, minus some. Altogether tens of thousands of clones were found in the sample, and no singletons occur. The source was PBMCs, collected after allogeneic stem cell transplant with posttransplant cyclophosphamide. Source of these receptors: a male patient in his late teens or twenties who received an allogeneic stem cell transplant from a related donor, was CMV-positive, and had no GVHD. The graft donor may account for some of the T cells. The CDR3 runs from the conserved cysteine through the conserved F or W. D genes are given only for firm matches. Rows give clone size only sometimes, using once, few, many, or a class for an expanded clone.

D gene	V gene	J gene	clone size	CDR3 protein	CDR3 DNA
TRBD2	TRBV6-1	TRBJ2-7	many	CASSSGTSGVEQYF	TGTGCCAGCAGTTCCGGGACTAGCGGGGTCGAGCAGTACTTC
NA	TRBV5-5	TRBJ2-5	many	CASSLLDRQETQYF	TGTGCCAGCAGCTTACTTGACAGGCAAGAGACCCAGTACTTC
NA	TRBV5-6	TRBJ2-6	many	CASSLAGRLDYSGANVLTF	TGTGCCAGCAGCTTGGCCGGGAGACTCGATTACTCTGGGGCCAACGTCCTGACTTTC
NA	TRBV2	TRBJ2-7	many	CASSPSYEQYF	TGTGCCAGCAGTCCATCCTACGAGCAGTACTTC
NA	TRBV7-8	TRBJ1-2	many	CASSVTGGGYTF	TGTGCCAGCAGTGTGACAGGTGGTGGCTACACCTTC
TRBD2	TRBV7-2	TRBJ2-7	many	CASSAGTSSTEQYF	TGTGCCAGCAGCGCCGGGACTAGCTCGACCGAGCAGTACTTC
TRBD1	TRBV27	TRBJ1-1	many	CASSWTGGANTEAFF	TGTGCCAGCAGTTGGACAGGGGGTGCGAACACTGAAGCTTTCTTT
TRBD1	TRBV5-4	TRBJ2-1	many	CATQNQQTGAGNEQFF	TGTGCCACACAAAACCAACAGACAGGGGCGGGGAATGAGCAGTTCTTC
NA	TRBV2	TRBJ2-7	many	CASSEVGAGSYEQYF	TGTGCCAGCAGTGAAGTGGGGGCAGGGTCCTACGAGCAGTACTTC
TRBD2	TRBV6-1	TRBJ2-1	NA	CASSENLLAGVVNEQFF	TGTGCCAGCAGTGAAAACCTACTAGCGGGAGTAGTTAATGAGCAGTTCTTC
TRBD1	TRBV7-6	TRBJ2-7	many	CASRYRGSHEQYF	TGTGCCAGCAGGTACAGGGGATCGCACGAGCAGTACTTC
NA	TRBV11-2	TRBJ2-7	many	CASSSLPFGEQYF	TGTGCCAGCAGCTCCCTCCCCTTCGGGGAGCAGTACTTC
NA	TRBV25-1	TRBJ2-5	many	CASSESAAAQETQYF	TGTGCCAGCAGTGAATCGGCTGCGGCCCAAGAGACCCAGTACTTC
NA	TRBV5-4	TRBJ2-1	many	CASSLGGGIGYNEQFF	TGTGCCAGCAGCTTGGGCGGAGGGATCGGCTACAATGAGCAGTTCTTC
NA	TRBV6-5	TRBJ2-2	many	CASRRQALTGELFF	TGTGCCAGCAGGAGACAGGCACTCACCGGGGAGCTGTTTTTT
TRBD1	TRBV7-3	TRBJ2-1	many	CASSLTGHRANEQFF	TGTGCCAGCAGCTTGACAGGGCATAGGGCCAATGAGCAGTTCTTC
TRBD2	TRBV28	TRBJ2-2	many	CASRIAGNTGELFF	TGTGCCAGCAGAATAGCGGGGAACACCGGGGAGCTGTTTTTT
TRBD1	TRBV7-8	TRBJ1-4	many	CASSLGQGNNEKLFF	TGTGCCAGCAGCTTAGGACAGGGAAATAATGAAAAACTGTTTTTT
TRBD1	TRBV5-1	TRBJ2-7	many	CASSYLGGSSYEQYF	TGCGCCAGCAGCTACTTAGGGGGCAGCTCCTACGAGCAGTACTTC
NA	TRBV30	TRBJ1-5	many	CAWSGQGNQPQHF	TGTGCCTGGAGTGGGCAGGGGAATCAGCCCCAGCATTTT
NA	TRBV7-2	TRBJ2-7	many	CASSDRYEQYF	TGTGCCAGCAGCGACAGGTACGAGCAGTACTTC
TRBD1	TRBV16	TRBJ1-1	many	CASSDKGTGANTEAFF	TGTGCCAGCAGCGATAAAGGGACAGGGGCGAACACTGAAGCTTTCTTT
NA	TRBV18	TRBJ1-6	few	CASSPSGDSPLHF	TGTGCCAGCTCACCAAGCGGGGATTCACCCCTCCACTTT
NA	TRBV10-2	TRBJ1-5	many	CASTQGSQPQHF	TGCGCCAGCACGCAGGGGAGCCAGCCCCAGCATTTT
NA	TRBV28	TRBJ1-1	many	CASSLSNSYRTEAFF	TGTGCCAGCAGTTTATCCAACAGCTATCGGACTGAAGCTTTCTTT
NA	TRBV28	TRBJ1-1	many	CASIGPGRGTEAFF	TGTGCCAGCATCGGTCCCGGGAGGGGCACTGAAGCTTTCTTT
NA	TRBV20-1	TRBJ1-1	many	CSATRQREAFF	TGCAGTGCTACGCGACAGCGTGAAGCTTTCTTT
TRBD2	TRBV19	TRBJ2-7	many	CASSSLASGRHEQYF	TGTGCCAGTAGTTCGCTGGCTAGCGGGAGGCACGAGCAGTACTTC
TRBD2	TRBV7-9	TRBJ2-6	many	CASNRPGPGGSGANVLTF	TGTGCCAGCAACCGCCCGGGACCGGGAGGCTCTGGGGCCAACGTCCTGACTTTC
NA	TRBV4-2	TRBJ2-7	many	CASSQVPGPTYEQYF	TGTGCCAGCAGCCAAGTACCAGGTCCTACCTACGAGCAGTACTTC
NA	TRBV11-2	TRBJ2-1	many	CASSPTRSSYNEQFF	TGTGCCAGCAGCCCGACTAGAAGCTCCTACAATGAGCAGTTCTTC
TRBD2	TRBV11-2	TRBJ2-1	many	CASSFPGGLAGDNEQFF	TGTGCCAGCAGCTTCCCCGGCGGACTAGCGGGGGACAATGAGCAGTTCTTC